This TCR beta chain comes out of a study of T cells after yellow fever vaccination. Via MiXCR, TCRdb re-called the 5' RACE reads, giving one row per CDR3 protein. The table includes hundreds of thousands of distinct CDR3 sequences, about 12% detected once. Between the trimmed V and J ends, which lost 1 base and 4 bases, there was a span of 9 bases. The CDR3 is 14 residues long. The V gene's germline CDR1 is SGHTA and CDR2 FQGNSA. The TCR comes from a man between 25 and 39 years old who received the YFV17D yellow fever vaccine. This material consisted of PBMCs, taken on the day of the yellow fever booster vaccination. The V gene is TRBV7-2, the J gene TRBJ2-3; a possible D gene is TRBD2 (6 bases). The CDR3 coding sequence is TGTGCCAGCAGCTTAGGCGGGATGGCAGATACGCAGTATTTT. Residues: CASSLGGMADTQYF. Complete variable domain (other parts from reference TRBV7-2 and TRBJ2-3): GAGVSQSPSNKVTEKGKDVELRCDPISGHTALYWYRQSLGQGLEFLIYFQGNSAPDKSGLPSDRFSAERTGGSVSTLTIQRTQQEDSAVYLCASSLGGMADTQYFGPGTRLTVL.